This TCR beta chain was obtained from a study of CD8 T cells in Susac syndrome. CD8+ and CD4+ T cells from blood underwent TCR beta sequencing. The CDR3 sequence is 17 residues long. J gave up 6 bases and V 0 bases, and 9 bases lay outside the gene matches. The V gene's germline CDR1 is LGHNA and CDR2 YNFKEQ. The RNA input was about 0.45 to 1 ug, and it was reverse transcribed with random hexamers. TCRdb re-called the immunoSEQ multiplex PCR reads with MiXCR, one entry per CDR3 protein. The sample yields 150,000 to 200,000 distinct CDR3 sequences, about 93% seen once. The TCR comes from a human donor in good health. The chain couples TRBV4-2 to TRBJ2-3, with 10 bases matching TRBD2. The sample was CD4+ T cells from PBMCs. In nucleotides, the CDR3 is TGTGCCAGCAGCCAAGATGGGGCTAGCGGGGGTGGGGATACGCAGTATTTT. Protein sequence: CASSQDGASGGGDTQYF.